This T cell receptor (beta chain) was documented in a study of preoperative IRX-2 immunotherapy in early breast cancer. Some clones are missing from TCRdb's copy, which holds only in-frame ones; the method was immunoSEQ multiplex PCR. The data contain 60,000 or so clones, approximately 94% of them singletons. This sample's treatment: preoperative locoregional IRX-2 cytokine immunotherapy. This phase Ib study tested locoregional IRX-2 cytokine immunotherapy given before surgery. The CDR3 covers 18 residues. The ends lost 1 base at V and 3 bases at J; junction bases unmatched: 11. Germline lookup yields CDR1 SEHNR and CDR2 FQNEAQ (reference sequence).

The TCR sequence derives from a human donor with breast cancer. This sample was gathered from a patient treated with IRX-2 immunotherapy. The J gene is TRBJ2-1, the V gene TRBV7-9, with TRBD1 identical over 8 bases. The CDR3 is CASSLEGQVGRIYNEQFF. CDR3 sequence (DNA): TGTGCCAGCAGCTTAGAGGGACAGGTGGGGCGAATCTACAATGAGCAGTTCTTC. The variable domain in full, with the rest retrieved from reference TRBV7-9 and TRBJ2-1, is DTGVSQNPRHKITKRGQNVTFRCDPISEHNRLYWYRQTLGQGPEFLTYFQNEAQLEKSRLLSDRFSAERPKGSFSTLEIQRTEQGDSAMYLCASSLEGQVGRIYNEQFFGPGTRLTVL.